This T cell receptor (beta chain) was identified in a study of blood T cell repertoires in COVID-19. Study as a whole: The study drew acute and convalescent COVID-19 samples from the United States, Italy and Spain. PBMCs, B-cell-depleted T cells, or T cells provided the cDNA or gDNA that made up the material.

Authors' analysis steps: How many nucleated cells were present was estimated from reference gene primer amplification. Only in-frame clones appear in the TCRdb table, and some are missing; sequencing was by immunoSEQ multiplex PCR. D and trimming were read from the DNA, whereas the V and J calls and clone size are those reported in that table. Among about 71,000 clones, 82% were seen once, and the ten largest hold approximately 13%. The germline V gene has CDR1 SGHDT and CDR2 YYEEEE. V dropped 5 bases and J dropped 10; count of bases not matched to a gene: 4. The CDR3 covers 12 residues. This clone was seen once.

The chain joins TRBV5-6 to TRBJ2-3; TRBD2 agrees at 10 bases. Material: peripheral blood. This sequence was found in a woman older than 75 with acute or convalescent COVID-19. As DNA, the CDR3 is TGTGCCAGCAGACCCCTAGCGGGAGCGCAGTATTTT. This sequence encodes CASRPLAGAQYF. The full variable domain, in which reference TRBV5-6 and TRBJ2-3 provide the parts outside the CDR3, is DAGVTQSPTHLIKTRGQQVTLRCSPKSGHDTVSWYQQALGQGPQFIFQYYEEEERQRGNFPDRFSGHQFPNYSSELNVNALLLGDSALYLCASRPLAGAQYFGPGTRLTVL.